This is a list of T cell receptor beta chains from one sample in a study of cytomegalovirus exposure and HLA in healthy donors. The method was immunoSEQ multiplex PCR; TCRdb's version includes in-frame clones alone and lacks a portion of them. The repertoire holds about 130,000 clones, with around 68% as singletons. Sequencing was done on a sample of PBMCs. The receptors stem from a man aged 35-49 years in good health and CMV-seropositive. Each CDR3 is given with its conserved first and last residue. Fields, in order: clone size, V gene, D gene, J gene, CDR3 protein, CDR3 DNA. The D gene is left open where the match is weak. Part of the rows lack a size; the others show once, few, many or a class for expanded clones.

>NA|TRBV19|NA|TRBJ2-7
CATEGLSYEQYF
TGTGCCACCGAGGGCCTCTCCTACGAGCAGTACTTC
>NA|TRBV6-6|NA|TRBJ2-1
CASSNNEQFF
TGTGCCAGCAGCAACAATGAGCAGTTCTTC
>once|TRBV5-4|TRBD1|TRBJ1-3
CASSSGQGTGNTIYF
TGTGCCAGCAGCTCCGGACAGGGGACAGGAAACACCATATATTTT
>once|TRBV7-6|NA|TRBJ2-7
CASSAPGQNYEQYF
TGTGCCAGCAGCGCACCGGGACAAAACTACGAGCAGTACTTC
>NA|TRBV19|TRBD1|TRBJ1-1
CASSIGTGNRAFF
TGTGCCAGTAGTATAGGGACAGGGAATCGAGCTTTCTTT
>NA|TRBV19|TRBD1|TRBJ2-5
CASSWGQGETQYF
TGTGCCAGTAGTTGGGGACAGGGGGAGACCCAGTACTTC
>few|TRBV13|NA|TRBJ2-3
CASSEQETDTQYF
TGTGCCAGCAGTGAACAGGAAACAGATACGCAGTATTTT
>once|TRBV4-2|TRBD1|TRBJ2-3
CASSTRTGIDTQYF
TGTGCCAGCAGCACTCGGACAGGGATAGATACGCAGTATTTT
>NA|TRBV6-5|NA|TRBJ2-1
CASSSGETQEQFF
TGTGCCAGCAGTTCAGGCGAAACTCAGGAGCAGTTCTTC
>few|TRBV25-1|NA|TRBJ1-6
CASSESPGHRNSPLHF
TGTGCCAGCAGTGAATCTCCGGGACACCGAAATTCACCCCTCCACTTT
>NA|TRBV13|TRBD1|TRBJ1-1
CASSLNRGTEAFF
TGTGCCAGCAGCTTAAACAGGGGAACTGAAGCTTTCTTT
>NA|TRBV19|TRBD2|TRBJ2-3
CASSIGLAASTDTQYF
TGTGCCAGTAGTATAGGACTAGCGGCTAGCACAGATACGCAGTATTTT
>NA|TRBV7-9|NA|TRBJ2-7
CASSPSTNEQYF
TGTGCCAGCAGCCCATCGACAAACGAGCAGTACTTC
>few|TRBV29-1|NA|TRBJ1-1
CSVDTGYTEAFF
TGCAGCGTGGATACAGGGTACACTGAAGCTTTCTTT
>NA|TRBV30|NA|TRBJ2-7
CAWSHRDEQYF
TGTGCCTGGTCCCACAGGGACGAGCAGTACTTC
>once|TRBV7-2|TRBD1|TRBJ2-7
CASSPGPAGGYEQYF
TGTGCCAGCAGCCCGGGCCCGGCAGGGGGCTACGAGCAGTACTTC
>once|TRBV19|NA|TRBJ2-1
CASSTAGSRYNEQFF
TGTGCCAGTAGTACCGCCGGGAGCCGGTACAATGAGCAGTTCTTC
>NA|TRBV5-1|NA|TRBJ2-1
CASSRDQSSYNEQFF
TGCGCCAGCAGCCGGGATCAGAGCTCCTACAATGAGCAGTTCTTC
>NA|TRBV18|NA|TRBJ1-2
CASSPGGASGGYTF
TGTGCCAGCTCACCAGGGGGGGCCTCAGGTGGCTACACCTTC
>NA|TRBV2|NA|TRBJ2-5
CASSPQRLEETQYF
TGTGCCAGCAGTCCCCAGCGGTTGGAAGAGACCCAGTACTTC
>NA|TRBV5-5|NA|TRBJ1-5
CASSIYQPQHF
TGTGCCAGCAGCATCTATCAGCCCCAGCATTTT
>few|TRBV27|TRBD1|TRBJ2-3
CASSLFRGGQGTDTQYF
TGTGCCAGCAGTTTATTTCGCGGAGGACAGGGGACAGATACGCAGTATTTT
>NA|TRBV10-3|NA|TRBJ1-4
CAISEGRQGEKLFF
TGTGCCATCAGTGAGGGGAGACAAGGTGAAAAACTGTTTTTT
>NA|TRBV11-3|TRBD2|TRBJ2-1
CASSRDYGEQFF
TGTGCCAGCAGTAGGGACTATGGTGAGCAGTTCTTC
>NA|TRBV5-1|NA|TRBJ1-2
CASSLEVSGNYGYTF
TGCGCCAGCAGCTTGGAGGTGTCAGGAAACTATGGCTACACCTTC
>NA|TRBV11-3|NA|TRBJ1-1
CASSLSGDTEAFF
TGTGCCAGCAGCTTATCGGGGGATACTGAAGCTTTCTTT
>NA|TRBV14|TRBD2|TRBJ2-1
CASSQAAIAGDRFF
TGTGCCAGCAGCCAAGCGGCAATAGCGGGAGACCGGTTCTTC
>NA|TRBV11-3|NA|TRBJ2-3
CASSFHTDTQYF
TGTGCCAGCAGCTTTCACACAGATACGCAGTATTTT
>once|TRBV5-1|NA|TRBJ2-3
CASSPGGGTDTQYF
TGCGCCAGCAGCCCCGGTGGGGGGACAGATACGCAGTATTTT
>NA|TRBV11-3|TRBD2|TRBJ2-1
CASSLNSRESHNEQFF
TGTGCCAGCAGCTTAAACTCGCGGGAGTCCCACAATGAGCAGTTCTTC
>NA|TRBV30|NA|TRBJ2-7
CAWSPRENEQYF
TGTGCCTGGAGTCCCAGGGAAAACGAGCAGTACTTC
>NA|TRBV7-8|NA|TRBJ1-1
CASSKQGTEAFF
TGTGCCAGCAGCAAGCAGGGGACTGAAGCTTTCTTT
>NA|TRBV29-1|NA|TRBJ2-5
CSVEDLREKTQYF
TGCAGCGTTGAAGATCTGAGGGAGAAGACCCAGTACTTC
>few|TRBV5-1|NA|TRBJ1-1
CASRTEGGTEAFF
TGCGCCAGCAGGACGGAAGGGGGCACTGAAGCTTTCTTT
>few|TRBV18|TRBD1|TRBJ1-6
CASSTGTAVSPLHF
TGTGCCAGCTCCACCGGGACAGCCGTTTCACCCCTCCACTTT
>NA|TRBV6-4|NA|TRBJ1-2
CASSDTAGNNYGYTF
TGTGCCAGCAGTGACACGGCCGGGAATAACTATGGCTACACCTTC
>NA|TRBV15|TRBD1|TRBJ1-2
CATSRETGGSDGYTF
TGTGCCACCAGCAGAGAAACAGGGGGTTCGGATGGCTACACCTTC
>once|TRBV19|NA|TRBJ1-5
CASSIDPPGSQPQHF
TGTGCCAGTAGTATAGACCCTCCGGGGAGTCAGCCCCAGCATTTT
>few|TRBV27|NA|TRBJ2-7
CASREGYEQYF
TGTGCCAGCAGGGAGGGGTACGAGCAGTACTTC
>NA|TRBV28|NA|TRBJ1-5
CASSSRQAGNQPQHF
TGTGCCAGCAGTTCGAGACAGGCCGGCAATCAGCCCCAGCATTTT
>NA|TRBV4-2|TRBD1|TRBJ1-2
CASSQGDRGPYGYTF
TGTGCCAGCAGCCAAGGAGACAGGGGTCCTTATGGCTACACCTTC
>NA|TRBV6-1|NA|TRBJ1-5
CASKGGLGYNQPQHF
TGTGCCAGCAAGGGGGGGCTTGGTTACAATCAGCCCCAGCATTTT
>NA|TRBV2|TRBD1|TRBJ1-1
CASSEFGQGASEAFF
TGTGCCAGCAGTGAATTTGGGCAGGGGGCCTCTGAAGCTTTCTTT
>NA|TRBV4-2|TRBD1|TRBJ2-3
CASSQEWGRGPDTQYF
TGTGCCAGCAGCCAAGAGTGGGGCAGGGGGCCAGATACGCAGTATTTT
>NA|TRBV10-3|NA|TRBJ2-1
CAIGTLEVPFF
TGTGCCATCGGGACTCTCGAAGTTCCCTTCTTC